Listed below are T cell receptor beta chains from one sample, sequenced in a study of blood T cells in healthy people across ages. TCRdb processed the 5' RACE reads anew with MiXCR; each CDR3 protein has one entry. The table shows hundreds of thousands of distinct CDR3 sequences, with approximately 52% occurring only once. The specimen was blood. Source of these receptors: an elderly woman in good health. CDR3s include the opening cysteine and the closing phenylalanine or tryptophan. Fields, in order: J gene, D gene, clone size, V gene, CDR3 protein, CDR3 DNA. D genes are given only for firm matches. Expanded clones are given a class, and other clones once, few, many or no size at all.

J gene: TRBJ2-6; D gene: .; clone size: .; V gene: TRBV6-1; CDR3 protein: CASSQDMILIGSGANVPTF; CDR3 DNA: TGTGCCAGCAGCCAAGACATGATTCTAATTGGCTCTGGGGCCAACGTCCCGACTTTC
J gene: TRBJ2-1; D gene: TRBD2; clone size: once; V gene: TRBV6-6; CDR3 protein: CASSWTSSDEQFF; CDR3 DNA: TGTGCCAGCAGTTGGACTAGTTCCGATGAGCAGTTCTTC
J gene: TRBJ1-2; D gene: TRBD1; clone size: .; V gene: TRBV7-2; CDR3 protein: CASSQTTGNGYTF; CDR3 DNA: TGTGCCAGCAGCCAGACGACAGGGAATGGCTACACCTTC
J gene: TRBJ2-3; D gene: TRBD2; clone size: .; V gene: TRBV12-3/TRBV12-4; CDR3 protein: CASSAGGYTDTQYF; CDR3 DNA: TGTGCCAGCAGTGCGGGGGGCTACACAGATACGCAGTATTTT
J gene: TRBJ2-7; D gene: .; clone size: .; V gene: TRBV28; CDR3 protein: CASRLGGRVYEQYF; CDR3 DNA: TGTGCCAGCCGTCTGGGGGGCCGTGTCTACGAGCAGTACTTC
J gene: TRBJ1-1; D gene: TRBD1; clone size: few; V gene: TRBV20-1; CDR3 protein: CSAPDRGRNTEAFF; CDR3 DNA: TGCAGTGCTCCGGACAGGGGAAGGAACACTGAAGCTTTCTTT
J gene: TRBJ1-1; D gene: TRBD1; clone size: .; V gene: TRBV5-4; CDR3 protein: CASSLGKQGGTEAFF; CDR3 DNA: TGTGCCAGCAGCTTGGGAAAGCAGGGGGGGACTGAAGCTTTCTTT
J gene: TRBJ2-5; D gene: TRBD1; clone size: .; V gene: TRBV6-5; CDR3 protein: CASSAVGQGGKTQYF; CDR3 DNA: TGTGCCAGCAGTGCCGTTGGACAGGGGGGAAAGACCCAGTACTTC
J gene: TRBJ2-7; D gene: .; clone size: .; V gene: TRBV20-1; CDR3 protein: CSAGGPHSYEQYF; CDR3 DNA: TGCAGTGCTGGCGGACCTCACTCCTACGAGCAGTACTTC
J gene: TRBJ1-2; D gene: .; clone size: many; V gene: TRBV21-1; CDR3 protein: CPSGGPYYGYTF; CDR3 DNA: TGTCCCTCCGGAGGGCCATACTATGGCTACACCTTC
J gene: TRBJ2-7; D gene: .; clone size: .; V gene: TRBV29-1; CDR3 protein: CSVVGTDSYEQYF; CDR3 DNA: TGCAGCGTTGTCGGGACGGACTCCTACGAGCAGTACTTC
J gene: TRBJ2-3; D gene: .; clone size: .; V gene: TRBV28; CDR3 protein: CASSLWEKDTQYF; CDR3 DNA: TGTGCCAGCAGTTTATGGGAAAAAGATACGCAGTATTTT
J gene: TRBJ1-2; D gene: .; clone size: .; V gene: TRBV5-1; CDR3 protein: CASSLEQGQGHGYTF; CDR3 DNA: TGCGCCAGCAGCCTGGAACAGGGACAAGGCCATGGCTACACCTTC
J gene: TRBJ2-1; D gene: .; clone size: many; V gene: TRBV3-1; CDR3 protein: CASSQEGPSNEQFF; CDR3 DNA: TGTGCCAGCAGCCAAGAGGGGCCGTCCAATGAGCAGTTCTTC
J gene: TRBJ2-7; D gene: .; clone size: .; V gene: TRBV6-5; CDR3 protein: CASSYTLGSYEQYF; CDR3 DNA: TGTGCCAGCAGTTACACCCTCGGCTCCTACGAGCAGTACTTC
J gene: TRBJ2-3; D gene: .; clone size: .; V gene: TRBV20-1; CDR3 protein: CSASLLSRSTDTQYF; CDR3 DNA: TGCAGTGCTAGTCTCCTCTCAAGGAGCACAGATACGCAGTATTTT
J gene: TRBJ2-1; D gene: .; clone size: many; V gene: TRBV6-5; CDR3 protein: CASSVGTANEQFF; CDR3 DNA: TGTGCCAGCAGTGTAGGAACAGCAAATGAGCAGTTCTTC
J gene: TRBJ2-5; D gene: .; clone size: .; V gene: TRBV12-3/TRBV12-4; CDR3 protein: CASSLTTEVQYF; CDR3 DNA: TGTGCCAGCAGTTTAACGACAGAGGTGCAGTACTTC
J gene: TRBJ2-3; D gene: .; clone size: many; V gene: TRBV7-9; CDR3 protein: CASSLVGSADTQYF; CDR3 DNA: TGTGCCAGCAGCTTAGTTGGGTCCGCGGATACGCAGTATTTT
J gene: TRBJ2-1; D gene: TRBD2; clone size: .; V gene: TRBV14; CDR3 protein: CTSSQTSTQFF; CDR3 DNA: TGTACCAGCAGCCAGACTAGCACCCAGTTCTTC
J gene: TRBJ2-1; D gene: .; clone size: many; V gene: TRBV12-3/TRBV12-4; CDR3 protein: CASSPPAYNEQFF; CDR3 DNA: TGTGCCAGCAGCCCACCTGCCTACAATGAGCAGTTCTTC
J gene: TRBJ2-5; D gene: .; clone size: once; V gene: TRBV9; CDR3 protein: CASSAGLPQETQYF; CDR3 DNA: TGTGCCAGCAGCGCGGGACTGCCCCAAGAGACCCAGTACTTC
J gene: TRBJ2-7; D gene: .; clone size: .; V gene: TRBV29-1; CDR3 protein: CSAEGSGTYEQYF; CDR3 DNA: TGCAGCGCCGAGGGCTCAGGGACCTACGAGCAGTACTTC
J gene: TRBJ2-7; D gene: .; clone size: many; V gene: TRBV6-6; CDR3 protein: CASSYEQYF; CDR3 DNA: TGTGCCAGCAGTTACGAGCAGTACTTC
J gene: TRBJ2-3; D gene: TRBD1; clone size: .; V gene: TRBV5-1; CDR3 protein: CASSSYRGPSADTQYF; CDR3 DNA: TGCGCCAGCAGCTCTTACAGGGGGCCATCCGCAGATACGCAGTATTTT
J gene: TRBJ2-5; D gene: .; clone size: few; V gene: TRBV24-1; CDR3 protein: CATSDLGDPGETQYF; CDR3 DNA: TGTGCCACCAGTGATTTGGGGGACCCGGGTGAGACCCAGTACTTC
J gene: TRBJ2-7; D gene: TRBD2; clone size: .; V gene: TRBV20-1; CDR3 protein: CSTSGERTYEQYF; CDR3 DNA: TGCAGTACTAGCGGGGAGCGGACGTACGAGCAGTACTTC
J gene: TRBJ2-3; D gene: TRBD1; clone size: .; V gene: TRBV29-1; CDR3 protein: CSVLTDRGKTDTQYF; CDR3 DNA: TGCAGCGTTCTCACTGACAGGGGGAAAACAGATACGCAGTATTTT
J gene: TRBJ1-5; D gene: .; clone size: once; V gene: TRBV28; CDR3 protein: CASSPPGGTNQPQHF; CDR3 DNA: TGTGCCAGCAGTCCTCCGGGGGGCACTAATCAGCCCCAGCATTTT
J gene: TRBJ2-7; D gene: TRBD2; clone size: .; V gene: TRBV7-9; CDR3 protein: CASSLQASGGYNEQYF; CDR3 DNA: TGTGCCAGCAGCTTACAGGCTAGCGGGGGCTACAATGAGCAGTACTTC
J gene: TRBJ2-7; D gene: TRBD2; clone size: many; V gene: TRBV7-6; CDR3 protein: CASSYGPLAGDDEQYF; CDR3 DNA: TGTGCCAGCAGCTATGGCCCTCTAGCGGGAGATGACGAGCAGTACTTC